The 27 T cell receptor beta chains in this list originate from one sample, sequenced in a study of human T cells and chemical hapten exposure. MiXCR, applied by TCRdb to the RACE reads, yields one record per CDR3 protein. The sample shows nearly 95,000 distinct CDR3 sequences, approximately 11% of them seen only once. Time point described: patch test 2, 6 weeks after DPC sensitization. Treatment described: therapeutic diphenylcyclopropenone sensitization with weekly scalp DPC. This sample comprised whole blood, obtained in connection with sensitization to the hapten diphenylcyclopropenone (DPC). These receptors originate from a middle-aged man with alopecia areata. Some clones in this sample may be carry-over from other donors' samples.

This clonotype was seen repeatedly, ten times or more. The rearrangement joins TRBV7-2 to TRBJ1-2; possible D gene TRBD1, 6 bases. From germline, CDR1 is SGHTA and CDR2 FQGNSA. The CDR3 totals 16 residues. Trimming stripped 0 bases from V and 4 bases from J, with 15 bases between. The CDR3 spells CASSLAQRGRAYGYTF. CDR3 nucleotides: TGTGCCAGCAGCTTAGCGCAGCGGGGGCGCGCCTATGGCTACACCTTC.

There are a few counts of this clonotype. The chain links TRBV6-5 to TRBJ2-4; 15 nucleotides align to TRBD2. Germline V lookup: CDR1 MNHEY, CDR2 SVGAGI. CDR3 length: 21 residues. Germline trimming cut 2 bases from V and 0 bases from J; bases unmatched to any gene: 11. CDR3 in amino acids: CASSYPRGLAGGLRAKNIQYF. The CDR3 bases are TGTGCCAGCAGTTACCCGAGAGGACTAGCGGGAGGGCTGAGAGCCAAAAACATTCAGTACTTC.

With regard to this clonotype: A much larger clone differs from this one at a single base, so this may be a read error. The genes are TRBV7-8 and TRBJ1-5, with 7 positions matching TRBD1. The CDR3 runs to 15 residues. CDR1 is SGHVS, CDR2 FQNEAQ, per germline. This CDR3 reads CVSKGTTGSNQPQHF. In DNA form, the CDR3 reads TGTGTCAGCAAGGGAACGACAGGGAGCAATCAGCCCCAGCATTTT. The full variable domain, its missing parts supplied by reference TRBV7-8 and TRBJ1-5, is GAGVSQSPRYKVAKRGQDVALRCDPISGHVSLFWYQQALGQGPEFLTYFQNEAQLDKSGLPSDRFFAERPEGSVSTLKIQRTQQEDSAVYLCVSKGTTGSNQPQHFGDGTRLSIL.

A few counts support this clonotype. The CDR3 DNA is TGTGCCAGCAGCCAAGTGTCCGGAGTACCTGGGGCCCAGTACTTC. Its translation is CASSQVSGVPGAQYF. This sequence joins TRBV3-1 and TRBJ2-5; D is unclear. The V and J ends lost 1 base and 9 bases respectively, with 18 bases between them. Germline CDR1 reads LGHDT; CDR2 reads YNNKEL (reference sequence). The CDR3 covers 15 residues.

The sample holds many counts of this clonotype. V is TRBV25-1 and J is TRBJ2-2; no reliable D call. This CDR3 has 16 amino acids. V lost 4 bases to trimming and J lost 0 bases, with 12 bases between them. Germline CDR1 is MGHDK and CDR2 is SYGVNS. This CDR3 is CASSVDRYPNTGELFF. CDR3 in DNA: TGTGCCAGCAGTGTAGACCGGTACCCGAACACCGGGGAGCTGTTTTTT.

This clonotype has at least ten counts. The CDR3 DNA follows: TGTGCCAGCAGTCCCACAATCAACAATCAGCCCCAGCATTTT. Translated: CASSPTINNQPQHF. The V and J genes are TRBV27 and TRBJ1-5; no reliable D call. This CDR3 has 14 residues. Germline lookup yields CDR1 MNHEY and CDR2 SMNVEV (reference sequence). V was shortened by 5 bases and J by 3 bases, with 11 bases between the two germline ends.

This clonotype was seen only a few times. This rearrangement joins TRBV7-2 to TRBJ2-3; 12 bases align to TRBD2. This CDR3 is 17 amino acids long. The V gene end was trimmed by 2 bases and the J gene end by 3 bases; junction bases not matched to a gene: 6. The germline CDR1 and CDR2 sequences are SGHTA and FQGNSA. The CDR3 here is CASSLRLAGEWTDTQYF. CDR3 bases: TGTGCCAGCAGCTTACGACTAGCGGGAGAGTGGACAGATACGCAGTATTTT. Full variable domain (outside the CDR3, taken from reference TRBV7-2 and TRBJ2-3): GAGVSQSPSNKVTEKGKDVELRCDPISGHTALYWYRQSLGQGLEFLIYFQGNSAPDKSGLPSDRFSAERTGGSVSTLTIQRTQQEDSAVYLCASSLRLAGEWTDTQYFGPGTRLTVL.

This clonotype was seen repeatedly, ten times or more. The J gene is TRBJ1-2, the V gene TRBV28; D is ambiguous. The CDR3 consists of 13 residues. V lost 1 base and J lost 10, with 13 bases in between. The germline gives CDR1 MDHEN, CDR2 SYDVKM. The CDR3 sequence is CASSLSRNQYYTF. In nucleotides, the CDR3 is TGTGCCAGCAGTTTATCCCGGAATCAATACTACACCTTC.

The chain couples TRBV28 to TRBJ2-3; D is possibly TRBD1 (6 bases). V was cut by 5 bases and J by 5 bases, with 35 bases left in between. The CDR3 is 21 amino acids. CDR1 is MDHEN and CDR2 is SYDVKM in the germline V gene. The CDR3 DNA follows: TGTGCCAGCAGTCCCTCCGTGGGGCAGGGGAAGGTCCCTCCGAAAAAAGATACGCAGTATTTT. Residues: CASSPSVGQGKVPPKKDTQYF. Full variable domain (remainder filled in from reference TRBV28 and TRBJ2-3): DVKVTQSSRYLVKRTGEKVFLECVQDMDHENMFWYRQDPGLGLRLIYFSYDVKMKEKGDIPEGYSVSREKKERFSLILESASTNQTSMYLCASSPSVGQGKVPPKKDTQYFGPGTRLTVL.

This clonotype was seen more than once but under ten times. This chain connects TRBV12-3 or TRBV12-4 to TRBJ2-7; 8 nucleotides agree with TRBD1. After removal of 4 bases from V and 7 bases from J, the junction contained 3 bases not matched to a gene. The CDR3 is made up of 12 amino acids. As DNA, the CDR3 is TGTGCCAGCAGTTCAGGACAGGGAGAGCAGTACTTC. This codes for CASSSGQGEQYF.

Many counts were recorded for this clonotype. The V gene is TRBV28, the J gene TRBJ1-6, with D possibly matching TRBD1 (6 bases). Germline values: CDR1 MDHEN, CDR2 SYDVKM. The ends were cut back, 5 bases at V and 9 bases at J, with 11 bases in the middle. The CDR3 contains 13 residues. CDR3 nucleotide sequence: TGTGCCAGCAGTAGGGGGGCTGCTTCACCCCTCCACTTT. Protein: CASSRGAASPLHF.

This clonotype was counted only a few times. V and J are TRBV20-1 and TRBJ2-3, with TRBD2 as a possible D gene (6 bases). From germline, CDR1 is DFQATT and CDR2 SNEGSKA (reference sequence). The CDR3 extends over 14 amino acids. V lost 3 bases, J lost 4 bases, and 14 bases lay in between. The DNA of the CDR3 is TGCAGTGCTAGTGGGGAACTAGCATCAGATACGCAGTATTTT. Protein: CSASGELASDTQYF.

The rearrangement uses TRBV12-3 or TRBV12-4 and TRBJ1-3; D is possibly TRBD1 (5 bases). V was trimmed by 2 bases and J by 11 bases, leaving 16 bases between them. CDR3 size: 14 residues. For the CDR3, the DNA is TGTGCCAGCAGTTTAAGGGACGGAGCTTCCCCCATATATTTT. Protein sequence: CASSLRDGASPIYF.

This clonotype has a handful of counts. This chain connects TRBV7-2 to TRBJ1-2; 7 positions match TRBD1. V trimming: 4 bases; J trimming: 2 bases; junction bases outside the gene matches: 7. Germline loops: CDR1 SGHTA, CDR2 FQGNSA. The CDR3 has 15 residues. The CDR3 sequence: CASSSPGGLNYGYTF. CDR3 in DNA: TGTGCCAGCAGCTCCCCAGGGGGACTGAACTATGGCTACACCTTC.

This clonotype occurred many times. This chain uses TRBV29-1 with TRBJ1-4; D is uncertain. Trimming left V 7 bases short and J 5 bases short, with 8 bases between. The CDR3 spans 11 residues. Germline loops: CDR1 SQVTM, CDR2 ANQGSEA. In DNA form, the CDR3 reads TGCAGCGCTAAGTCCAATGAAAAACTGTTTTTT. Translation gives CSAKSNEKLFF.

The chain carries TRBV20-1 and TRBJ2-1; D ambiguous. CDR3 size: 15 residues. Per the germline V gene, CDR1 is DFQATT and CDR2 is SNEGSKA (reference sequence). V lost 0 bases and J 0 bases, leaving 9 bases between the germline ends. The CDR3 loop reads CSARDPVSSYNEQFF. For the CDR3, the DNA is TGCAGTGCTAGAGATCCGGTGAGCTCCTACAATGAGCAGTTCTTC.

V usage is TRBV7-6 and J usage is TRBJ1-1; no clear D. With 4 bases removed from V and 1 base from J, the gap between germline ends came to 10 bases. The V gene's germline CDR1 is SGHVS and CDR2 FNYEAQ. The CDR3 spans 14 residues. Here the CDR3 reads CASSSAPRNTEAFF. Written as DNA, the CDR3 is TGTGCCAGCAGCTCCGCCCCCAGGAACACTGAAGCTTTCTTT.

The chain combines TRBV5-1 with TRBJ1-2, with D tentatively TRBD1 (6 bases). The CDR3 consists of 12 residues. From germline, CDR1 is SGHRS and CDR2 YFSETQ. V lost 1 base and J 8 bases, leaving 9 bases between the germline ends. The CDR3 loop reads CASSLRGIGYTF. The DNA for the CDR3 is TGCGCCAGCAGCTTGAGGGGGATCGGCTACACCTTC.

This clonotype appeared a few times. The V and J genes are TRBV29-1 and TRBJ2-7; 9 bases map to TRBD1. The V and J ends lost 0 bases and 6 bases, in that order; junction bases with no gene match: 12. The CDR3 runs to 16 residues. From germline, CDR1 is SQVTM and CDR2 ANQGSEA. As DNA, the CDR3 is TGCAGCGTTGAAGATATCGGAGACAGGGGGTTGGCCGAGCAGTACTTC. Its translation is CSVEDIGDRGLAEQYF.

The chain carries TRBV6-2 or TRBV6-3 and TRBJ2-3, with D possibly matching TRBD2 (5 bases). Trimming took 4 bases from V and 10 from J, leaving 9 bases between them. The CDR3 extends over 11 amino acids. In germline, CDR1 is MNHEY, CDR2 SVGEGT. The CDR3 DNA reads TGTGCCAGCAGTTCGGACTTCCCGCAGTATTTT. Its translation: CASSSDFPQYF.

This clonotype was detected ten times or more. This chain links TRBV3-1 with TRBJ2-5, with D perhaps matching TRBD2 (5 bases). Germline V gives CDR1 LGHDT, CDR2 YNNKEL (reference sequence). V lost 4 bases and J 2 bases, leaving 11 bases between the germline ends. The CDR3 consists of 14 residues. CDR3: CASSRTRGQETQYF. CDR3 nucleotides: TGTGCCAGCAGCCGCACTAGAGGGCAAGAGACCCAGTACTTC.

The chain is built from TRBV4-1 and TRBJ2-2; 11 nucleotides align to TRBD2. Trimming cost V 1 base and J 5 bases; bases outside gene matches: 6. The CDR3 spans 17 residues. Germline V gives CDR1 MGHRA, CDR2 YSYEKL. The CDR3 region is CASSQGRLAGFTGELFF. CDR3 bases: TGCGCCAGCAGCCAAGGGCGACTAGCGGGATTTACCGGGGAGCTGTTTTTT.

This clonotype has only a few counts. CDR3 in amino acids: CASRQGTAAYSPLHF. In DNA, the CDR3 is TGTGCCAGCAGACAGGGGACGGCCGCTTATTCACCCCTCCACTTT. The rearrangement links TRBV6-1 to TRBJ1-6; 7 nucleotides line up with TRBD1. The V gene end was trimmed by 6 bases and the J gene end by 8 bases; junction bases not matched to a gene: 10. The CDR3 extends over 15 amino acids. The germline gives CDR1 MNHNS, CDR2 SASEGT.

J is TRBJ2-7 and V is TRBV6-5; perhaps TRBD1 as D (5 bases). Trimming took 7 bases from V and 9 from J, leaving 22 bases between them. The CDR3 covers 14 residues. The germline V gene encodes CDR1 MNHEY and CDR2 SVGAGI. CDR3 sequence reads: CASIERIVRVRQYV. DNA of the CDR3: TGTGCCAGCATTGAACGAATCGTCAGGGTGAGGCAGTACGTC.

The CDR3 region has the DNA TGTGCCAGCTCACCCTCAGGGGACATTCAGTACTTC. Translation: CASSPSGDIQYF. V usage is TRBV18 and J usage is TRBJ2-4; D possibly corresponds to TRBD1 (6 bases). V gave up 3 bases and J gave up 8 bases, with 8 bases separating them. The length of the CDR3 is 12 residues. Per the germline V gene, CDR1 is KGHSH and CDR2 is LQKENI.

The chain joins TRBV6-5 to TRBJ1-3, with 7 nucleotides matching TRBD1. CDR1 and CDR2 (germline): MNHEY, SVGAGI. This CDR3 contains 14 residues. The V segment lost 9 bases and the J segment 9 bases; nucleotides outside the gene matches: 14. The CDR3: CASWESGGFRTIYF. The CDR3 DNA is TGTGCCAGTTGGGAGTCAGGGGGATTTCGCACCATATATTTT.

This clonotype has more than one count but fewer than ten. The chain has TRBV4-3 and TRBJ2-4; a possible D gene is TRBD2 (5 bases). The CDR3 contains 14 residues. Trimming left V 0 bases short and J 8 bases short, with 11 bases between. From germline, CDR1 is LGHNA and CDR2 YSLEER. CDR3 coding DNA: TGCGCCAGCAGCCAAGATTCCCAGAGGGACATTCAGTACTTC. Its translation: CASSQDSQRDIQYF.